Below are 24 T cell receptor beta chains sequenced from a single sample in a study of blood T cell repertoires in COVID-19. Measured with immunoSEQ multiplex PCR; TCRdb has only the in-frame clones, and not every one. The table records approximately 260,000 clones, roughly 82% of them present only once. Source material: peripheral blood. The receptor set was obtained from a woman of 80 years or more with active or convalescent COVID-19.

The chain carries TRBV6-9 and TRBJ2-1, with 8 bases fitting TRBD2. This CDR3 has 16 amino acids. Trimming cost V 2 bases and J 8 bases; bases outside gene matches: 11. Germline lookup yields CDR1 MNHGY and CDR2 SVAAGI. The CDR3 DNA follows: TGTGCCAGCAGTTATCTACTAGCGGTCCTGGGCGATGAGCAGTTCTTC. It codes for CASSYLLAVLGDEQFF.

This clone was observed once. The CDR3 sequence: CAARGSGANVLTF. Here the CDR3 DNA reads TGTGCCGCACGGGGGTCTGGGGCCAACGTCCTGACTTTC. The chain couples TRBV6-6 to TRBJ2-6, with a tentative D call TRBD2 (6 bases). Germline V CDR1 and CDR2: MNHNY, SVGAGI (reference sequence). Trimming shortened V by 11 bases and J by 1 base, and 9 bases separated the two germline ends. This CDR3 is 13 amino acids long.

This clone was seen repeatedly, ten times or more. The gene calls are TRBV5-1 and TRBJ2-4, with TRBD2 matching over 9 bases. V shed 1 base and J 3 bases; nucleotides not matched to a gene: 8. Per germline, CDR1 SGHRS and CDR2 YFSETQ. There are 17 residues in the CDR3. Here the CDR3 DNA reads TGCGCCAGCAGCTTGATAGCGGGAGTTGGGGGCAAAAACATTCAGTACTTC. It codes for CASSLIAGVGGKNIQYF.

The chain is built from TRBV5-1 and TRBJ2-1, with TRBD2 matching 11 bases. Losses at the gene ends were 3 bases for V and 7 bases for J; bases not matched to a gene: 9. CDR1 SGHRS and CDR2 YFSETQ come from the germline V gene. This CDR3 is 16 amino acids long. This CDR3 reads CASSSNSGGAENEQFF. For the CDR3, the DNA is TGCGCCAGCAGCTCCAATAGCGGGGGGGCCGAGAATGAGCAGTTCTTC.

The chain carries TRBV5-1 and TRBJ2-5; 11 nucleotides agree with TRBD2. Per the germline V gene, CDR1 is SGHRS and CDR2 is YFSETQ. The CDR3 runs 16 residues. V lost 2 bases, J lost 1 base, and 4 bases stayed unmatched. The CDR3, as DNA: TGCGCCAGCAGCTTTAGCGGGGGGGCGTCCCAAGAGACCCAGTACTTC. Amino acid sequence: CASSFSGGASQETQYF.

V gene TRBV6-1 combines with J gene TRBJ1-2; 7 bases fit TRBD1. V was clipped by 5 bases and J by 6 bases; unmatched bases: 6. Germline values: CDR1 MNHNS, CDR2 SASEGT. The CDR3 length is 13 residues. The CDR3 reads CASSSHTGDGYTF. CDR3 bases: TGTGCCAGCAGTTCCCATACAGGGGATGGCTACACCTTC.

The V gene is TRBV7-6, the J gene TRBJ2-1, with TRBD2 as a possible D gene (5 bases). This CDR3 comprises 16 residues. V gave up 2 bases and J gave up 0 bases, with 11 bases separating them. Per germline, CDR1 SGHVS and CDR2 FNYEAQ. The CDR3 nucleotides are TGTGCCAGCAGCTTATCCGGGGTCAGCTCCTACAATGAGCAGTTCTTC. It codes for CASSLSGVSSYNEQFF.

Here the CDR3 reads CASSWTPEGYGYTF. CDR3 in DNA: TGCGCCAGCAGCTGGACCCCAGAGGGCTATGGCTACACCTTC. V is TRBV5-1 and J is TRBJ1-2; D gene ambiguous. Germline V CDR1 and CDR2: SGHRS, YFSETQ. The CDR3 extends over 14 amino acids. Trimming shortened V by 3 bases and J by 4 bases, and 13 bases separated the two germline ends.

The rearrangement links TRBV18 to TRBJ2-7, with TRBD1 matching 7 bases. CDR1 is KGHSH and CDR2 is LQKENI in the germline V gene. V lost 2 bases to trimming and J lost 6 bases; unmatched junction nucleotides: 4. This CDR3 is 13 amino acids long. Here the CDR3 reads CASSPGTVGEQYF. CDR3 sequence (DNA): TGTGCCAGCTCACCAGGGACAGTTGGCGAGCAGTACTTC.

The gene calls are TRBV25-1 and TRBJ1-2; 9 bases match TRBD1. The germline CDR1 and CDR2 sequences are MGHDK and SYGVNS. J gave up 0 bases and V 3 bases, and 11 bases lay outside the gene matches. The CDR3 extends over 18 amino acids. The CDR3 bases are TGTGCCAGCAGTGACTCATTAGGGACAGGGCACCCTAACTATGGCTACACCTTC. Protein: CASSDSLGTGHPNYGYTF.

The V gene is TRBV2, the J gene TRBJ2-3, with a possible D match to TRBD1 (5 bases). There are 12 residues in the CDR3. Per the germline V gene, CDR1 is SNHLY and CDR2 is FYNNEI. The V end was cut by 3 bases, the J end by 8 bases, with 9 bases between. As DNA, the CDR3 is TGTGCCAGCAGTGAGCGCCAGGGTACGCAGTATTTT. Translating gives CASSERQGTQYF.

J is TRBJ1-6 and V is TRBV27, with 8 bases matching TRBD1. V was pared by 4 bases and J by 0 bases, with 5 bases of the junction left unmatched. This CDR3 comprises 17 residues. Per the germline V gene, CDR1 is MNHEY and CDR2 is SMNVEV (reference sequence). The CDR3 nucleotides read TGTGCCAGCAGTTGGACAGGGTTAAGCTCCTATAATTCACCCCTCCACTTT. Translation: CASSWTGLSSYNSPLHF.

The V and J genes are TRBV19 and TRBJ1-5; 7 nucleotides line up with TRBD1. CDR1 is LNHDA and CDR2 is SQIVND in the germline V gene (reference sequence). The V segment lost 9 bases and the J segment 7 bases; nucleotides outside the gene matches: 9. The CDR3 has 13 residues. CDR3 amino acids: CASATGVRQPQHF. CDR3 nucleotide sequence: TGTGCCAGCGCCACAGGGGTCCGCCAGCCCCAGCATTTT.

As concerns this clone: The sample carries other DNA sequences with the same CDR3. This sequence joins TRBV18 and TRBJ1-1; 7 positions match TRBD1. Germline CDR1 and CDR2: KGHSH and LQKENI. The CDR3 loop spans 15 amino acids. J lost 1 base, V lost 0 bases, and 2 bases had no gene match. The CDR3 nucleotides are TGTGCCAGCTCACCACCGGGACAGTCGAACACTGAAGCTTTCTTT. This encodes CASSPPGQSNTEAFF. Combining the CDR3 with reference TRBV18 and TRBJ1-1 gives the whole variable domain NAGVMQNPRHLVRRRGQEARLRCSPMKGHSHVYWYRQLPEEGLKFMVYLQKENIIDESGMPKERFSAEFPKEGPSILRIQQVVRGDSAAYFCASSPPGQSNTEAFFGQGTRLTVV.

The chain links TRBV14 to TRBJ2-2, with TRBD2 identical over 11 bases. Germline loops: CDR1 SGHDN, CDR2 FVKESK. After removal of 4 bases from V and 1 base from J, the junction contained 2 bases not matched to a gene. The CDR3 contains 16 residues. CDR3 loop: CASSPTSGGNTGELFF. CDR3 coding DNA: TGTGCCAGCAGCCCAACTAGCGGGGGGAACACCGGGGAGCTGTTTTTT.

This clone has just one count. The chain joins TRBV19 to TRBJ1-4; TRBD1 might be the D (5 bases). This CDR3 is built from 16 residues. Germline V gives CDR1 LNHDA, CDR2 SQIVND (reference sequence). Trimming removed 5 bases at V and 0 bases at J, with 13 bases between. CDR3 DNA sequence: TGTGCCAGTAGTCCTGGGGCAGCGACAACTAATGAAAAACTGTTTTTT. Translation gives CASSPGAATTNEKLFF.

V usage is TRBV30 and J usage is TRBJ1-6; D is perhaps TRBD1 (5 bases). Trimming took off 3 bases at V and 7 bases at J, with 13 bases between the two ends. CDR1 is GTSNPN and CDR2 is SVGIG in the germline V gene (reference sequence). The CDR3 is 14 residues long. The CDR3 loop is CAWRDKIQNSPLHF. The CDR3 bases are TGTGCCTGGAGGGACAAGATCCAAAATTCACCCCTCCACTTT.

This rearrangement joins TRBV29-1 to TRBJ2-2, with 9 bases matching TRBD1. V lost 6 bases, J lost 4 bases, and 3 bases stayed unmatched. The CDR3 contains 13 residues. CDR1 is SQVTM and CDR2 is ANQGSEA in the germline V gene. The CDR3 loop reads CSVGTGTTGELFF. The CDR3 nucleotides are TGCAGCGTCGGGACAGGGACCACCGGGGAGCTGTTTTTT.

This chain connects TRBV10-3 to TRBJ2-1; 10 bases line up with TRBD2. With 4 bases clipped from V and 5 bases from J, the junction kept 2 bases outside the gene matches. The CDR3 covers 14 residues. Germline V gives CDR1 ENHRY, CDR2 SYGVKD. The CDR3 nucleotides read TGTGCCATCAGTGGGCTAGCGGGAGACAATGAGCAGTTCTTC. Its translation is CAISGLAGDNEQFF.

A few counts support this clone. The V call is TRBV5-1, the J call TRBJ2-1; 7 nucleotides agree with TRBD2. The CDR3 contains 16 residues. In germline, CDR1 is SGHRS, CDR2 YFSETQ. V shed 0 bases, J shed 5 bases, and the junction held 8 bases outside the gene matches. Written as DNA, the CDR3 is TGCGCCAGCAGCTTGGCCTGGGGCGGGAGTAACAATGAGCAGTTCTTC. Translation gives CASSLAWGGSNNEQFF.

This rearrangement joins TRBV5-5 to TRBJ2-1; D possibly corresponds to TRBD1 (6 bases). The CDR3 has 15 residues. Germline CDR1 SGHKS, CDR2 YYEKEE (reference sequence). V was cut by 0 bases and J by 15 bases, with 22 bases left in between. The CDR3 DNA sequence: TGTGCCAGCAGCTTGGCGGGGAACAGTGGGACAATGAGGTTCTTC. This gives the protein CASSLAGNSGTMRFF.

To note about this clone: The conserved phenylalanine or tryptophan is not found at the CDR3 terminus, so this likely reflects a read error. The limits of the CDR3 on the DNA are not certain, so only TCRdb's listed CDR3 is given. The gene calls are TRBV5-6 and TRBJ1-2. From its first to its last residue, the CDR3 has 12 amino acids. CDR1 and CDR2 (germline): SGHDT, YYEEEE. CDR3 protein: CASSFGREEAKY.

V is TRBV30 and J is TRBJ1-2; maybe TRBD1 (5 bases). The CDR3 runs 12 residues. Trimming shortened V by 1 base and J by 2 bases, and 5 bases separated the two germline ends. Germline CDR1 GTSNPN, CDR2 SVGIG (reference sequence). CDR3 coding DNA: TGTGCCTGGAGTGCAGGGAACTATGGCTACACCTTC. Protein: CAWSAGNYGYTF. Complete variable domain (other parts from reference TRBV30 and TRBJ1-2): SQTIHQWPATLVQPVGSPLSLECTVEGTSNPNLYWYRQAAGRGLQLLFYSVGIGQISSEVPQNLSASRPQDRQFILSSKKLLLSDSGFYLCAWSAGNYGYTFGSGTRLTVV.

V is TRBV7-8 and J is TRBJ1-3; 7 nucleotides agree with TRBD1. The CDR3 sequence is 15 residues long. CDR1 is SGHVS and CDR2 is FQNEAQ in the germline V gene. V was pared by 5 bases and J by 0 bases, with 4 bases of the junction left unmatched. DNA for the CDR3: TGTGCCAGCAGCCAACAGGGGAGCTCTGGAAACACCATATATTTT. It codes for CASSQQGSSGNTIYF.